Listed below are T cell receptor beta chains from one sample, sequenced in a study of cytomegalovirus exposure and HLA in healthy donors. Produced via immunoSEQ multiplex PCR; TCRdb's table is partial and in-frame only. The data show a few hundred thousand clones, about three quarters seen once. Sequencing used PBMCs. The receptors here all came from a woman aged 55-70 years in good health and CMV-seropositive. Each CDR3 is given with its conserved first and last residue. A D gene is named only where the DNA matches it firmly. The listing skips clone size in some rows; elsewhere it reads once, few, many or a size class.

V: TRBV6-5
size: NA
D: TRBD2
J: TRBJ2-1
DNA: TGTGCCAGCAGTTTGACTAGCGGCCTTTACAATGAGCAGTTCTTC
CDR3: CASSLTSGLYNEQFF

V: TRBV27
size: few
D: NA
J: TRBJ1-5
DNA: TGTGCCAGCAGTTCCAGGGATCAGCCCCAGCATTTT
CDR3: CASSSRDQPQHF

V: TRBV2
size: NA
D: TRBD2
J: TRBJ2-5
DNA: TGTGCCAGCAGTACACTAGCGGCGGCCGGGGCCCAGTACTTC
CDR3: CASSTLAAAGAQYF

V: TRBV5-5
size: few
D: TRBD1
J: TRBJ2-3
DNA: TGTGCCAGCAGCATGGGCGGGACAGGGGCCCCGGCAGATACGCAGTATTTT
CDR3: CASSMGGTGAPADTQYF

V: TRBV21-1
size: few
D: NA
J: TRBJ2-3
DNA: TGTGCCAGCACCACTAGCGGGAGTAAGACAGATACGCAGTATTTT
CDR3: CASTTSGSKTDTQYF

V: TRBV9
size: once
D: NA
J: TRBJ2-2
DNA: TGTGCCAGCAGCGTATTTCCAGGTTCCGGGGAGCTGTTTTTT
CDR3: CASSVFPGSGELFF

V: TRBV6-6
size: few
D: TRBD2
J: TRBJ2-1
DNA: TGTGCCAGCAGTGGACTAGGGTCTCCCAATGAGCAGTTCTTC
CDR3: CASSGLGSPNEQFF

V: TRBV7-2
size: once
D: NA
J: TRBJ1-1
DNA: TGTGCCAGCAGCTCCCGAGGCGGGAACACTGAAGCTTTCTTT
CDR3: CASSSRGGNTEAFF

V: TRBV5-8
size: NA
D: TRBD2
J: TRBJ2-5
DNA: TGTGCCAGCAGCTTGTGGGAGGGAGAGACCCAGTACTTC
CDR3: CASSLWEGETQYF

V: TRBV19
size: few
D: NA
J: TRBJ2-2
DNA: TGTGCCAGTACTACTTTCTTCCAGGGCGGGGAGCTGTTTTTT
CDR3: CASTTFFQGGELFF

V: TRBV30
size: NA
D: TRBD2
J: TRBJ2-7
DNA: TGTGCCTGGAGCTTAGCGGGAGGGGCCTACGAGCAGTACTTC
CDR3: CAWSLAGGAYEQYF

V: TRBV29-1
size: NA
D: TRBD1
J: TRBJ1-2
DNA: TGCAGCGTAGAACAGGGGTATGGCTACACCTTC
CDR3: CSVEQGYGYTF

V: TRBV12-5
size: few
D: NA
J: TRBJ1-4
DNA: TGTGCTAGTGGTTTGGTTTTCGGGGAAAAACTGTTTTTT
CDR3: CASGLVFGEKLFF

V: TRBV2
size: NA
D: TRBD2
J: TRBJ2-3
DNA: TGTGCCAGCAGTGAGATAGCGGGAGGAGATACGCAGTATTTT
CDR3: CASSEIAGGDTQYF

V: TRBV10-3
size: NA
D: TRBD2
J: TRBJ2-3
DNA: TGTGCCATCAGCGGACTAGCGGGCGTTGATACGCAGTATTTT
CDR3: CAISGLAGVDTQYF

V: TRBV13
size: few
D: NA
J: TRBJ1-3
DNA: TGTGCCAGCAGCTTAGGTAGGACAGATTCATACTCTGGAAACACCATATATTTT
CDR3: CASSLGRTDSYSGNTIYF

V: TRBV2
size: NA
D: TRBD1
J: TRBJ2-1
DNA: TGTGCCAGCACAACGGGGCAGGGGGCGTATGAGCAGTTCTTC
CDR3: CASTTGQGAYEQFF

V: TRBV2
size: NA
D: TRBD1
J: TRBJ1-3
DNA: TGTGCCAGCAGTCAACAGGGGGTCAGCTCTGGAAACACCATATATTTT
CDR3: CASSQQGVSSGNTIYF

V: TRBV11-3
size: few
D: TRBD1
J: TRBJ1-1
DNA: TGTGCCAGCAGCCCTGGACAGGGCAAAGCTTTCTTT
CDR3: CASSPGQGKAFF

V: TRBV30
size: NA
D: NA
J: TRBJ1-2
DNA: TGTGCCTGGAGTAAGGGGAACTATGGCTACACCTTC
CDR3: CAWSKGNYGYTF

V: TRBV13
size: NA
D: TRBD1
J: TRBJ1-4
DNA: TGTGCCAGCCGGGGACAGAGTTTTAATGAAAAACTGTTTTTT
CDR3: CASRGQSFNEKLFF

V: TRBV19
size: NA
D: TRBD2
J: TRBJ2-3
DNA: TGTGCCAGTAGTCCGAGCGGGAACGTAGATACGCAGTATTTT
CDR3: CASSPSGNVDTQYF

V: TRBV10-3
size: NA
D: TRBD1
J: TRBJ1-2
DNA: TGTGCCATCAGTGAGTCGTTGACAGGGGACGCGGGTGGAGGCTACACCTTC
CDR3: CAISESLTGDAGGGYTF

V: TRBV11-2
size: NA
D: NA
J: TRBJ2-7
DNA: TGTGCCAGCAGCCCAATGGTGCGGGGTTCCTACGAGCAGTACTTC
CDR3: CASSPMVRGSYEQYF

V: TRBV5-6
size: NA
D: NA
J: TRBJ2-5
DNA: TGTGCCAGCAGCTTGGCCAGGAAAGAGACCCAGTACTTC
CDR3: CASSLARKETQYF

V: TRBV11-3
size: few
D: NA
J: TRBJ2-7
DNA: TGTGCCAGCAGCTTAGATTGGAGCAGGGCTGTGTCTTCCCGGCAGTACTTC
CDR3: CASSLDWSRAVSSRQYF

V: TRBV5-1
size: NA
D: NA
J: TRBJ2-1
DNA: TGCGCCAGCAGCTCCTTAGGGGGTGATGAGCAGTTCTTC
CDR3: CASSSLGGDEQFF

V: TRBV11-2
size: NA
D: TRBD2
J: TRBJ2-1
DNA: TGTGCCAGCAGCTCCGCGGGGGTACACTACAATGAGCAGTTCTTC
CDR3: CASSSAGVHYNEQFF

V: TRBV5-8
size: NA
D: TRBD2
J: TRBJ2-1
DNA: TGTGCCAGCAGCTTGGCCTTAGCGGGAGGGCCTGGCAATGAGCAGTTCTTC
CDR3: CASSLALAGGPGNEQFF

V: TRBV18
size: NA
D: NA
J: TRBJ2-5
DNA: TGTGCCAGCTCACAGACAGAGCAAGAGACCCAGTACTTC
CDR3: CASSQTEQETQYF

V: TRBV5-1
size: NA
D: NA
J: TRBJ2-3
DNA: TGCGCCAGCAGCTTGAGGACGGGGTTGACAGATACGCAGTATTTT
CDR3: CASSLRTGLTDTQYF

V: TRBV7-9
size: NA
D: NA
J: TRBJ2-2
DNA: TGTGCCAGCAATAGGGGCGGGAACACCGGGGAGCTGTTTTTT
CDR3: CASNRGGNTGELFF

V: TRBV5-1
size: NA
D: NA
J: TRBJ2-4
DNA: TGCGCCAGCAGCATAGACAGGAAAAACATTCAGTACTTC
CDR3: CASSIDRKNIQYF

V: TRBV30
size: NA
D: TRBD2
J: TRBJ2-4
DNA: TGTGCCTGGAGTGTACTAGCGCAAGCCAAAAACATTCAGTACTTC
CDR3: CAWSVLAQAKNIQYF

V: TRBV11-1
size: NA
D: NA
J: TRBJ2-3
DNA: TGTGCCAGCAGCCCTTCTACAGATACGCAGTATTTT
CDR3: CASSPSTDTQYF

V: TRBV5-5
size: NA
D: NA
J: TRBJ1-1
DNA: TGTGCCAGCAGCTTCCGAGGCAACACTGAAGCTTTCTTT
CDR3: CASSFRGNTEAFF

V: TRBV19
size: NA
D: TRBD1
J: TRBJ1-2
DNA: TGTGCCAGCGGACAGGGAATCTATGGCTACACCTTC
CDR3: CASGQGIYGYTF

V: TRBV30
size: NA
D: NA
J: TRBJ1-6
DNA: TGTGCCTGGAGCGGACAGTATAATTCACCCCTCCACTTT
CDR3: CAWSGQYNSPLHF

V: TRBV27
size: NA
D: TRBD1
J: TRBJ1-2
DNA: TGTGCCAGCAGTTTGTCGGGACAGGTCGGCTACACCTTC
CDR3: CASSLSGQVGYTF

V: TRBV18
size: NA
D: TRBD2
J: TRBJ2-7
DNA: TGTGCCAGCTCCCCGCCTAGCGGGAGCTCCTACGAGCAGTACTTC
CDR3: CASSPPSGSSYEQYF

V: TRBV6-1
size: few
D: NA
J: TRBJ1-3
DNA: TGTGCCAGCGGAGGACAGTACTCTGGAAACACCATATATTTT
CDR3: CASGGQYSGNTIYF

V: TRBV28
size: few
D: NA
J: TRBJ1-1
DNA: TGTGCCAGCAGTCAGGGACACCCGAACACTGAAGCTTTCTTT
CDR3: CASSQGHPNTEAFF

V: TRBV6-1
size: few
D: NA
J: TRBJ2-3
DNA: TGTGCCAGCAGTGAAGGGGGCGGCACAGATACGCAGTATTTT
CDR3: CASSEGGGTDTQYF

V: TRBV30
size: NA
D: NA
J: TRBJ1-2
DNA: TGTGCCTGGATCAGGACGACGACGGGGGAATATGGCTACACCTTC
CDR3: CAWIRTTTGEYGYTF

V: TRBV2
size: NA
D: TRBD1
J: TRBJ1-1
DNA: TGTGCCAGCAGTGGGGACAGGGGGCAAGCTTTCTTT
CDR3: CASSGDRGQAFF

V: TRBV9
size: few
D: NA
J: TRBJ2-1
DNA: TGTGCCAGCAGCGCGGGGTCCTACAATGAGCAGTTCTTC
CDR3: CASSAGSYNEQFF

V: TRBV6-1
size: NA
D: TRBD1
J: TRBJ1-5
DNA: TGTGCCAGCAGGCCGACAGGGCGGCAGCCCCAGCATTTT
CDR3: CASRPTGRQPQHF

V: TRBV6-1
size: NA
D: NA
J: TRBJ2-7
DNA: TGTGCCAGCAGAAAGGACAGCCCCTACGAGCAGTACTTC
CDR3: CASRKDSPYEQYF

V: TRBV30
size: NA
D: NA
J: TRBJ1-5
DNA: TGTGCCTGGAGTGTACCCAGGGGCGATCAGCCCCAGCATTTT
CDR3: CAWSVPRGDQPQHF

V: TRBV4-2
size: NA
D: TRBD1
J: TRBJ2-7
DNA: TGTGCCAGCAGCCAAGTGACAGGGCAGGAAGAGCAGTACTTC
CDR3: CASSQVTGQEEQYF

V: TRBV9
size: NA
D: TRBD1
J: TRBJ2-1
DNA: TGTGCCAGCAGCGTAGGACAGGGGGCAATGTCCTACAATGAGCAGTTCTTC
CDR3: CASSVGQGAMSYNEQFF

V: TRBV19
size: NA
D: TRBD1
J: TRBJ1-5
DNA: TGTGCCAGTACAGGGGGCGCGAATCAGCCCCAGCATTTT
CDR3: CASTGGANQPQHF

V: TRBV6-1
size: NA
D: NA
J: TRBJ2-7
DNA: TGTGCCAGCAGTGAAGTAGATCGGGGGGAGCAGTACTTC
CDR3: CASSEVDRGEQYF

V: TRBV30
size: few
D: NA
J: TRBJ1-1
DNA: TGTGCCTGGAGTGTACTGACACCGAACACTGAAGCTTTCTTT
CDR3: CAWSVLTPNTEAFF

V: TRBV9
size: once
D: TRBD1
J: TRBJ1-2
DNA: TGTGCCAGCAGCGCGACGGACCGGGACAGGCCCTATGGCTACACCTTC
CDR3: CASSATDRDRPYGYTF

V: TRBV4-3
size: NA
D: TRBD2
J: TRBJ2-5
DNA: TGCGCCAGCAGCCAGGGTCGGGAGGGGGTACAGACCCAGTACTTC
CDR3: CASSQGREGVQTQYF

V: TRBV5-1
size: NA
D: NA
J: TRBJ1-3
DNA: TGCGCCAGCAGCTTGAGGCAGGGGCGACCTTACTCTGGAAACACCATATATTTT
CDR3: CASSLRQGRPYSGNTIYF

V: TRBV7-6
size: NA
D: NA
J: TRBJ2-7
DNA: TGTGCCAGCAGCCTGGGAGAGGCGTTCTCCTACGAGCAGTACTTC
CDR3: CASSLGEAFSYEQYF

V: TRBV19
size: NA
D: NA
J: TRBJ2-7
DNA: TGTGCCAGTAGTATGGGGCCCCCGACCTACGAGCAGTACTTC
CDR3: CASSMGPPTYEQYF

V: TRBV10-3
size: NA
D: NA
J: TRBJ1-3
DNA: TGTGCCATCAGGGCCGACTCTGGAAACACCATATATTTT
CDR3: CAIRADSGNTIYF